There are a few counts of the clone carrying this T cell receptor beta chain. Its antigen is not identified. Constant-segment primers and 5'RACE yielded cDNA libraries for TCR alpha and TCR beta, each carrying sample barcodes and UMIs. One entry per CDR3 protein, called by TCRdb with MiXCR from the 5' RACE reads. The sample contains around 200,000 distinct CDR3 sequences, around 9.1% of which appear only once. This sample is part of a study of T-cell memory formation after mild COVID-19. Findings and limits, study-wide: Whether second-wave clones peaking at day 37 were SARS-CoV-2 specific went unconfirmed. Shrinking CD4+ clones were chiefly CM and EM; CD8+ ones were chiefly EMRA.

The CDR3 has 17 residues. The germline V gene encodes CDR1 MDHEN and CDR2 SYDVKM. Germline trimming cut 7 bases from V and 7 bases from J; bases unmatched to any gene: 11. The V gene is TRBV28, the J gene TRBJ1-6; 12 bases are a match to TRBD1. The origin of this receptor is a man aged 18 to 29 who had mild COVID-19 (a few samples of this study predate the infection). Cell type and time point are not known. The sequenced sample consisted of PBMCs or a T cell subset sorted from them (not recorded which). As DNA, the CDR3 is TGTGCCAGCAACTCGCTGGGGACAGGGGGCGAAAATTCACCCCTCCACTTT. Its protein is CASNSLGTGGENSPLHF.